Shown below are 21 T cell receptor beta chains from a single sample sequenced in a study of response to subunit inactivated influenza vaccine. TCRdb reanalysed the RT-PCR reads using MiXCR and keeps one entry per CDR3 protein. The data show approximately 520,000 distinct CDR3 sequences, 15% to 20% seen once. The sequences come from CD4+ T cells sorted from PBMCs, collected around 25 months after vaccination. Every receptor here comes from a man aged 50-75 years who received an inactivated influenza vaccine.

In this sample, this clonotype turned up a few times. The chain uses TRBV5-1 and TRBJ1-2; D might be TRBD1 (5 bases). The CDR3 loop spans 14 amino acids. Germline V gives CDR1 SGHRS, CDR2 YFSETQ. Trimming took off 1 base at V and 5 bases at J, with 12 bases between the two ends. The chain's CDR3 is CASSLSDGGYGYTF. The CDR3 nucleotides read TGCGCCAGCAGCTTGTCCGACGGGGGATATGGCTACACCTTC.

There are a few counts of this clonotype. V and J are TRBV9 and TRBJ2-5; 7 nucleotides line up with TRBD2. V gave up 5 bases and J gave up 2 bases; unmatched junction bases: 9. The CDR3 is made up of 15 amino acids. In germline, CDR1 is SGDLS, CDR2 YYNGEE. CDR3 nucleotide sequence: TGTGCCAGCAGTGTCGCTGCGGGAGCACAAGAGACCCAGTACTTC. Protein sequence: CASSVAAGAQETQYF.

The chain links TRBV7-9 to TRBJ1-1; 12 bases align to TRBD1. The V and J ends lost 6 bases and 4 bases, in that order; junction bases with no gene match: 6. Germline assignment: CDR1 SEHNR and CDR2 FQNEAQ (reference sequence). The CDR3 contains 15 residues. The CDR3 here is CASRGQGASSTEAFF. Here the CDR3 DNA reads TGTGCCAGCAGGGGACAGGGGGCTTCTAGCACTGAAGCTTTCTTT.

This chain links TRBV5-1 with TRBJ2-1; 8 bases fit TRBD2. Germline values: CDR1 SGHRS, CDR2 YFSETQ. The CDR3 sequence is 16 residues long. J gave up 9 bases and V 4 bases, and 15 bases lay outside the gene matches. The CDR3 nucleotides read TGCGCCAGCAGCGAAGATCCGGGACTAGGCAGCAGTGAGCAGTTCTTC. This encodes CASSEDPGLGSSEQFF.

This clonotype occurred many times. V is TRBV9 and J is TRBJ2-2, with D perhaps TRBD1 or TRBD2 (6 bases each). V was shortened by 4 bases and J by 4 bases, with 17 bases between the two germline ends. Germline V lookup: CDR1 SGDLS, CDR2 YYNGEE. This CDR3 spans 16 amino acids. The CDR3 is CASSPRGVLSTGELFF. The CDR3 region has the DNA TGTGCCAGCAGCCCTAGGGGGGTTTTGAGCACCGGGGAGCTGTTTTTT.

This clonotype occurred a few times. This chain connects TRBV11-2 to TRBJ2-7; a weak D match, TRBD1 (6 bases). V was shortened by 8 bases and J by 2 bases, with 13 bases between the two germline ends. The CDR3 covers 13 residues. CDR1 is SGHAT and CDR2 is FQNNGV in the germline V gene. Written as DNA, the CDR3 is TGTGCCAGCTCAGGGGTGGGACCCTACGAGCAGTACTTC. Its translation is CASSGVGPYEQYF. Combining the CDR3 with reference TRBV11-2 and TRBJ2-7 gives the whole variable domain EAGVAQSPRYKIIEKRQSVAFWCNPISGHATLYWYQQILGQGPKLLIQFQNNGVVDDSQLPKDRFSAERLKGVDSTLKIQPAKLEDSAVYLCASSGVGPYEQYFGPGTRLTVT.

The gene calls are TRBV2 and TRBJ2-7; 9 bases align to TRBD1. The junction had 7 bases not matched to a gene; V was cut back by 7 bases and J by 6 bases. The CDR3 consists of 13 residues. Germline CDR1 SNHLY, CDR2 FYNNEI. CDR3 in DNA: TGTGCCAGCACCTGGACAGGGGAAAGCGAGCAGTACTTC. This encodes CASTWTGESEQYF.

A remark on this clonotype: A clone one base away is much larger, so this may be a read error. J is TRBJ2-1 and V is TRBV15, with 7 bases identical to TRBD1. CDR3 size: 13 residues. CDR1 LNHNV and CDR2 YYDKDF come from the germline V gene (reference sequence). The CDR3, as DNA: TGTGCCACCTGCAGAAAACAGGGGAATGAGCAGTTCTTC. Encoded protein: CATCRKQGNEQFF. Using reference TRBV15 and TRBJ2-1 for the parts outside the CDR3, the full variable domain is DAMVIQNPRYQVTQFGKPVTLSCSQTLNHNVMYWYQQKSSQAPKLLFHYYDKDFNNEADTPDNFQSRRPNTSFCFLDIRSPGLGDTAMYLCATCRKQGNEQFFGPGTRLTVL.

At least ten counts were recorded for this clonotype. The J gene is TRBJ1-1, the V gene TRBV6-5, with 7 bases that match TRBD1. From germline, CDR1 is MNHEY and CDR2 SVGAGI. The V segment lost 4 bases and the J segment 4 bases; nucleotides outside the gene matches: 18. CDR3 length: 18 residues. CDR3 in DNA: TGTGCCAGCAGTTCTATGCGACAGGGTAGTACCGGTGGCACTGAAGCTTTCTTT. Translating gives CASSSMRQGSTGGTEAFF.

This rearrangement joins TRBV20-1 to TRBJ2-3, with D perhaps being TRBD1 or TRBD2 (6 bases each). Looked up from germline, CDR1 is DFQATT and CDR2 is SNEGSKA (reference sequence). The CDR3 is 15 residues long. The ends were cut back, 3 bases at V and 1 base at J, with 14 bases in the middle. CDR3 residues: CSASIGGDGTDTQYF. CDR3 DNA sequence: TGCAGTGCTAGTATCGGGGGCGATGGCACAGATACGCAGTATTTT.

The sample holds a few counts of this clonotype. The chain has TRBV12-3 or TRBV12-4 and TRBJ2-1, with TRBD2 matching 7 bases. Trimming took 3 bases from V and 5 from J; bases not matched to a gene: 4. This CDR3 has 14 residues. The CDR3 nucleotides read TGTGCCAGCAGTTTCGCGGGAGCTAACAATGAGCAGTTCTTC. Translated, it gives CASSFAGANNEQFF.

This clonotype occurred a few times. The V and J genes are TRBV4-2 and TRBJ2-1; no definite D call. The V and J ends lost 5 bases and 0 bases respectively, with 8 bases between them. Germline CDR1 LGHNA, CDR2 YNFKEQ. The CDR3 is 14 residues long. CDR3 nucleotide sequence: TGTGCCAGCAGCGAACTAAACTCCTACAATGAGCAGTTCTTC. It codes for CASSELNSYNEQFF.

This rearrangement joins TRBV12-3 or TRBV12-4 to TRBJ1-5, with D unresolved. With 6 bases removed from V and 11 bases from J, the gap between germline ends came to 11 bases. This CDR3 region has 11 residues. CDR3 nucleotides: TGTGCCAGCAGCGACAATCGGGCCCAGCATTTT. This encodes CASSDNRAQHF.

The rearrangement joins TRBV28 to TRBJ2-5, with D unresolved. This CDR3 is 10 amino acids long. CDR1 and CDR2 (germline): MDHEN, SYDVKM. Trimming removed 5 bases from V and 8 bases from J, with 6 bases in between. The CDR3 here is CASSKRTQYF. The DNA for the CDR3 is TGTGCCAGCAGTAAGAGAACCCAGTACTTC. The full variable domain, in which reference TRBV28 and TRBJ2-5 provide the parts outside the CDR3, is DVKVTQSSRYLVKRTGEKVFLECVQDMDHENMFWYRQDPGLGLRLIYFSYDVKMKEKGDIPEGYSVSREKKERFSLILESASTNQTSMYLCASSKRTQYFGPGTRLLVL.

This clonotype has just a few counts. This chain connects TRBV15 to TRBJ1-5, with D unresolved. V was clipped by 0 bases and J by 4 bases, with 7 bases between them. The CDR3 consists of 14 residues. Per germline, CDR1 LNHNV and CDR2 YYDKDF (reference sequence). CDR3 DNA: TGTGCCACCAGCAGAGAGGGCAGAAATCAGCCCCAGCATTTT. Translation gives CATSREGRNQPQHF.

The sample holds a few counts of this clonotype. This sequence joins TRBV20-1 and TRBJ2-7, with 9 positions matching TRBD2. The trim removed 6 bases at V and 7 bases at J, leaving 10 bases unmatched. Germline lookup yields CDR1 DFQATT and CDR2 SNEGSKA (reference sequence). The CDR3 runs 13 residues. CDR3 in amino acids: CSARPLAGREQYF. CDR3 coding DNA: TGCAGTGCCCGGCCCCTAGCGGGGAGGGAGCAGTACTTC.

The chain joins TRBV11-1 to TRBJ2-6; tentatively, D is TRBD1 (6 bases). Looked up from germline, CDR1 is SGHAT and CDR2 is FQDESV (reference sequence). The CDR3 sequence is 13 residues long. V was trimmed by 3 bases and J by 8 bases, leaving 8 bases between them. CDR3 bases: TGTGCCAGCAGCTTCCAGGGGTCCAACGTCCTGACTTTC. Its protein product is CASSFQGSNVLTF.

A few counts support this clonotype. This chain links TRBV28 with TRBJ2-1; TRBD2 matches 10 bases. The CDR3 covers 14 residues. CDR1 is MDHEN, CDR2 SYDVKM, per germline. J was trimmed by 3 bases and V by 10 bases; bases with no gene match: 6. In DNA form, the CDR3 reads TGTGCCACAGCCGGGACTAGCGACTACAATGAGCAGTTCTTC. It translates to CATAGTSDYNEQFF.

This clonotype was recorded a few times. The genes are TRBV3-1 and TRBJ2-7, with D maybe TRBD2 (5 bases). Trimming took 4 bases from V and 0 from J, leaving 13 bases between them. The CDR3 has 15 residues. The germline V gene has CDR1 LGHDT and CDR2 YNNKEL (reference sequence). The chain's CDR3 is CASSPSIGSSYEQYF. As DNA, the CDR3 is TGTGCCAGCAGCCCTTCAATAGGGAGCTCCTACGAGCAGTACTTC.

This chain connects TRBV24-1 to TRBJ2-5; 7 bases line up with TRBD2. Germline CDR1 is KGHDR and CDR2 is SFDVKD. CDR3 size: 14 residues. After removal of 3 bases from V and 5 bases from J, the junction contained 5 bases not matched to a gene. The CDR3 DNA follows: TGTGCCACCAGTGATCGGAGCGGGGCTGAGACCCAGTACTTC. As protein: CATSDRSGAETQYF.

This clonotype has a count of ten or more. The gene calls are TRBV20-1 and TRBJ2-5; 9 bases line up with TRBD2. The germline gives CDR1 DFQATT, CDR2 SNEGSKA (reference sequence). The CDR3 has 15 residues. CDR3 DNA sequence: TGCAGCCCTCTTTCCGGGGGCGGGGGGGCGGAGACCCAGTACTTC. Its protein product is CSPLSGGGGAETQYF.